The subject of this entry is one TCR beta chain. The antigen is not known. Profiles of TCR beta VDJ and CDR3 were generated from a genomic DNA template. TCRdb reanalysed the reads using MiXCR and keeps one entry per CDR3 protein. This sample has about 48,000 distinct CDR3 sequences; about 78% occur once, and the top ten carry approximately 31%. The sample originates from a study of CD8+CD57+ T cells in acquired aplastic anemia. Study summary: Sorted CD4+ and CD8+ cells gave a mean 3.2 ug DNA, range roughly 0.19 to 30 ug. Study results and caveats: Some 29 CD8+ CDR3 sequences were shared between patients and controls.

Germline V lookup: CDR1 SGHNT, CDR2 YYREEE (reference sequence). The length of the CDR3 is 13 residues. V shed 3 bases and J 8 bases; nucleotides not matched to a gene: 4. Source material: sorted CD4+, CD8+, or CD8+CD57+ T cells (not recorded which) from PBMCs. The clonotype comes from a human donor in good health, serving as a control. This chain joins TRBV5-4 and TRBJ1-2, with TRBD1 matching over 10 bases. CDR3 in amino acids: CASSSTGGGGYTF. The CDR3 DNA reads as TGTGCCAGCAGCTCGACAGGGGGCGGAGGCTACACCTTC.